One TCR beta chain is described in this entry. This clonotype was found a few times. Its antigen remains undetermined. No per-base quality is available; no much larger clone lies one base away. This specimen belongs to a study of regulatory T cells in long-lasting Graves disease (dated by TCRdb to about 2021). In terms of the full investigation: Persistent Graves' disease was defined as persistently positive TSH receptor autoantibodies together with antithyroid drug treatment for over 5 years. Persistent Graves' disease patients in the clinical cohort had taken antithyroid drugs for 9 to 11 years on average. Persistent Graves' disease patients were compared with newly diagnosed Graves' disease patients by peripheral blood TCR sequencing and RNA sequencing. The study was conducted in China and was registered as a clinical trial. A total of around 35 samples were covered by TCR sequencing, comprising 13 persistent and about 20 newly diagnosed Graves' disease patients.

Broad study findings and their caveats: Only peripheral blood was studied, because thyroid tissue, the primary lesion, was inaccessible. More public clonotypes were shared among persistent patients (more than 2,500) than among newly diagnosed patients (over 900). Sequencing and analysis were restricted to the TCR beta chain. Preferential use of TRBV28, TRBJ1-2 and TRBJ2-5 was observed in persistent disease, whereas TRBV20-1 and TRBJ2-1 were favored in newly diagnosed disease. As a limitation, the authors acknowledged that the small sample size may reduce accuracy. Persistent Graves' disease patients showed lower TCR Shannon entropy and fewer highly expanded clones than newly diagnosed patients, suggesting clonal expansion.

Sample time point, as interpreted from the label and publication: persistent/refractory GD, antithyroid drugs over 5 years with positive TRAb. RNA was extracted from PBMCs in TRIzol for both TCR sequencing and RNA sequencing. Graves' disease was diagnosed according to American Thyroid Association guidelines. Patients were recruited from an endocrinology department in Xi'an, China. Each patient gave approximately 9 milliliters of peripheral blood, collected in an EDTA anticoagulant tube. Ficoll Paque Plus density gradient separation was used to isolate PBMCs, and no further T cell sorting was done. An Agilent 2100 Bioanalyzer and agarose gel were used to check RNA quality, while a NanoDrop 2000 measured RNA concentration. Receptor libraries were prepared by multiplex PCR. Reads for this sample came from an Illumina HiSeq 4000. iRepertoire HTBI primers and Arm-PCR amplification of CDR3 regions were used to construct TCR beta libraries. Before sequencing, the PCR products went through gel purification. On the study's bioinformatics: Gene usage analysis of CDR3 amino acid clonotypes relied on the approximately 60 TRBV and over 13 TRBJ segments identified across samples. Filtered high-quality paired reads were merged into contigs using COPE and FqMerger. Contigs were aligned with BLAST to IMGT TRBV, TRBD and TRBJ reference genes, and CDR3 was defined per IMGT. Any clonotype with a frequency above 0.1% was classified as a highly expanded clone. Repertoire diversity was measured by Shannon entropy, and V-J evenness by the Gini coefficient. A clonotype was considered public if more than one individual shared it. The public reads were reprocessed in TCRdb via fastp at Q25 and MiXCR, keeping in-frame beta chains. Entries are consolidated by CDR3 protein sequence, retaining the most common genes and DNA. These V and J calls rely on TCRdb rather than the paper's analysis. The sample table records more than 300,000 distinct CDR3 sequences; roughly 25% of these occur just once. The ten most abundant clones make up under 35% of the sample.

Including cysteine and phenylalanine, the CDR3 has 13 amino acids. The CDR3 DNA has 39 bases and is translated from base 1. A distance of 13 bases separates the germline ends of V and J, which lose 3 bases and 5 bases respectively. As encoded in the germline V gene, CDR1 is SQVTM while CDR2 is ANQGSEA. The chain joins TRBV29-1 to TRBJ2-5; TRBD2 is a weak D gene call, 6 bases matching. The material was peripheral blood mononuclear cells (PBMCs), obtained when the disease was refractory, from a patient treated with antithyroid drugs. This TCR was recovered from a woman in her 40s with Graves disease. Donor details come from another sample of the same person, matched by shared clones. The DNA sequence reads TGCAGCGTTGAGGGGCGGGGTTGGGAGACCCAGTACTTC. Its translation is CSVEGRGWETQYF.